The 6 T cell receptor beta chains listed next were all sequenced from one sample in a study of low-dose radiotherapy and immunotherapy resistance in tumors. First-strand cDNA relied on TRAV- and TRBV-specific primers spanning alpha and beta chains. Both a constant-region primer and a V-primer adapter served to amplify TCRs across 20 to 25 PCR cycles. TCRdb reanalysed the reads using MiXCR and keeps one entry per CDR3 protein. The data contain around 76,000 distinct CDR3 sequences, around 30% of them singletons. Sample time point: before trial treatment. This material consisted of PBMCs, taken before treatment. These receptors were obtained from a female donor with ovarian cancer.

This clonotype was counted between two and nine times. CDR3 nucleotide sequence: TGTGCCAGCTCACCAGGGAACTATGGCTACACCTTC. Amino acid sequence: CASSPGNYGYTF. V and J are TRBV18 and TRBJ1-2; unclear D gene. CDR1 is KGHSH, CDR2 LQKENI, per germline. V shed 2 bases and J shed 2 bases, with 3 bases lying between them. The CDR3 totals 12 residues.

This clonotype was detected ten times or more. V is TRBV27 and J is TRBJ1-6; D possibly corresponds to TRBD1 (5 bases). Germline CDR1 MNHEY, CDR2 SMNVEV (reference sequence). The length of the CDR3 is 15 residues. The V end was cut by 3 bases, the J end by 5 bases, with 11 bases between. CDR3 protein: CASSFGGVDNSPLHF. As DNA, the CDR3 is TGTGCCAGCAGTTTTGGGGGGGTGGATAATTCACCCCTCCACTTT.

This clonotype was observed many times. This chain connects TRBV5-1 to TRBJ1-3, with a possible D match to TRBD1 (6 bases). The CDR3 sequence is 14 residues long. Germline V CDR1 and CDR2: SGHRS, YFSETQ. The V gene lost 2 bases and the J gene lost 3 bases, with 9 bases spanning the gap. DNA of the CDR3: TGCGCCAGCAGCTTAGGACAGAATGGAAACACCATATATTTT. It codes for CASSLGQNGNTIYF.

This clonotype has only a few counts. This rearrangement joins TRBV5-4 to TRBJ2-7; no clear D gene. From germline, CDR1 is SGHNT and CDR2 YYREEE (reference sequence). V lost 4 bases to trimming and J lost 3 bases, with 11 bases between them. This CDR3 has 13 residues. This CDR3 reads CASSPTPLYEQYF. The DNA for the CDR3 is TGTGCCAGCAGCCCGACGCCTCTCTACGAGCAGTACTTC.

In this sample, this clonotype turned up many times. The chain links TRBV18 to TRBJ2-7, with D perhaps matching TRBD1 or TRBD2 (6 bases each). The CDR3 runs to 14 residues. Germline CDR1 and CDR2: KGHSH and LQKENI. The V end lost 8 bases, the J end lost 0 bases, and 14 bases lay between the germline ends. CDR3 sequence reads: CASAKGGSSYEQYF. CDR3 in DNA: TGTGCCAGCGCCAAGGGGGGAAGCTCCTACGAGCAGTACTTC.

This clonotype occurred many times. The rearrangement uses TRBV24-1 and TRBJ1-2, with unresolved D. The CDR3 sequence is 12 residues long. The germline V gene has CDR1 KGHDR and CDR2 SFDVKD. Trimming left V 4 bases short and J 4 bases short, with 6 bases between. The CDR3 here is CATSEGTYGYTF. CDR3 nucleotide sequence: TGTGCCACCAGTGAGGGCACCTATGGCTACACCTTC.